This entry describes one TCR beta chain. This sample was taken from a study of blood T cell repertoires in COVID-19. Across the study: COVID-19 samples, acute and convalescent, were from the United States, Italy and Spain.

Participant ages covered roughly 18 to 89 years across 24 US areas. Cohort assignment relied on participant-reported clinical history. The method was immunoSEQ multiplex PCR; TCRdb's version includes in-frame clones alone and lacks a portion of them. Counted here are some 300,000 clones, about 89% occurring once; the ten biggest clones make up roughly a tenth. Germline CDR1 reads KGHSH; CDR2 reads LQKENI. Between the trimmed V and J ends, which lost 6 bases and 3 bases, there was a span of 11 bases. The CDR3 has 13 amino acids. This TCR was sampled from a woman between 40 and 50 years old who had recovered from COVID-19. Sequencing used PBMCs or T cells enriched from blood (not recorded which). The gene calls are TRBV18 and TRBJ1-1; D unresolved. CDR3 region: CASSSWRDTEAFF. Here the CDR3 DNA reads TGTGCCAGCTCCTCCTGGCGGGACACTGAAGCTTTCTTT.